This T cell receptor (beta chain) was obtained from a study of blood T cell repertoires in COVID-19. Study as a whole: Both acute and convalescent COVID-19 samples were obtained from the United States, Italy and Spain. Sources were T cells, B-cell-depleted T cells, or PBMCs; the material itself was cDNA or gDNA.

Per the original data handling: How many nucleated cells were present was estimated from reference gene primer amplification. The method was immunoSEQ multiplex PCR; TCRdb's version includes in-frame clones alone and lacks a portion of them. V, J and clone size are those of that table, while D and trimming were read from the DNA. Altogether roughly 150,000 clones are present, approximately 83% being singletons, with the ten largest covering approximately 10%. The CDR3 has 15 amino acids. Trimming pared 3 bases from V and 5 bases from J, leaving 13 bases between. In germline, CDR1 is MGHRA, CDR2 YSYEKL.

The clonotype comes from a man between 65 and 85 years old with active or convalescent COVID-19. Sequenced sample: peripheral blood. The chain combines TRBV4-1 with TRBJ1-4; TRBD1 is a possible D gene (5 bases). CDR3 loop: CASSQGGRGNEKLFF. The DNA for the CDR3 is TGCGCCAGCAGCCAGGGGGGGAGGGGAAATGAAAAACTGTTTTTT.